This T cell receptor (beta chain) was captured in a study of beta chain features in type 1 diabetes. Overall study findings and caveats: Within each of all four CD4+ subsets, Type 1 diabetes patients had TCRB CDR3s that were moderately but significantly shorter. The naive, central memory and Treg TCRB repertoires showed an apparent similarity that was greater among patients than among healthy donors. PCR might show a preference for shorter templates, equally across patients and controls.

Trimming removed 3 bases from V and 2 bases from J; junction bases left unmatched: 5. This CDR3 is built from 15 residues. Germline assignment: CDR1 MGHDK and CDR2 SYGVNS. Expressed TCRB transcripts were sequenced after all isolated RNA was converted to cDNA. The table came from immunoSEQ multiplex PCR; TCRdb's copy has only in-frame clones and leaves some out. This sample has 150,000 to 200,000 clones; around 63% occur once, and the top ten carry approximately 0.089%. In this sample, this clone turned up a few times. As yet, its antigen is unknown. Sequences were obtained from naive CD4+ T cells from blood. The chain uses TRBV25-1 and TRBJ2-7; 9 nucleotides agree with TRBD2. The clonotype was recovered from a young man with type 1 diabetes. The CDR3 loop is CASSDNSGGTYEQYF. The DNA for the CDR3 is TGTGCCAGCAGTGACAATAGCGGGGGTACCTACGAGCAGTACTTC.